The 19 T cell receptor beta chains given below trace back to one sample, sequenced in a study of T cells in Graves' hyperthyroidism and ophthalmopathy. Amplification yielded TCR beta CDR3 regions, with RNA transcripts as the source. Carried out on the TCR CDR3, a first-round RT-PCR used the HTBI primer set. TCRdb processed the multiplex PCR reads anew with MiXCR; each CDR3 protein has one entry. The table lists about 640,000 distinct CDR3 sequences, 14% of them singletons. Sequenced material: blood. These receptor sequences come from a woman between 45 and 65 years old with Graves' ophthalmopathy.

The CDR3 nucleotides are TGTGCCAGCAGTTTAACACAGGAGCGATCCTCTGGAAACACCATATATTTT. This gives the protein CASSLTQERSSGNTIYF. The gene calls are TRBV28 and TRBJ1-3, with D tentatively TRBD1 (5 bases). This CDR3 is 17 amino acids long. Per germline, CDR1 MDHEN and CDR2 SYDVKM. V gave up 2 bases and J gave up 0 bases, with 14 bases separating them.

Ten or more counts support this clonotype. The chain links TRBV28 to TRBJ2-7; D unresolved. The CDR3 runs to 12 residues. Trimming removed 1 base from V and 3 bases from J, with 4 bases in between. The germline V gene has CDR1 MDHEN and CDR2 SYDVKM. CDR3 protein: CASSLFGYEQYF. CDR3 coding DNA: TGTGCCAGCAGTTTATTCGGCTACGAGCAGTACTTC.

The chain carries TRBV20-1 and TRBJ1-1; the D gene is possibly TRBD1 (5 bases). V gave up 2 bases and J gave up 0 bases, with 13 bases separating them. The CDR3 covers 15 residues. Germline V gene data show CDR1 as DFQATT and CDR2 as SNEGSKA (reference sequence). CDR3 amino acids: CSARRRWGMNTEAFF. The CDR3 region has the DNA TGCAGTGCTAGACGGAGGTGGGGCATGAACACTGAAGCTTTCTTT.

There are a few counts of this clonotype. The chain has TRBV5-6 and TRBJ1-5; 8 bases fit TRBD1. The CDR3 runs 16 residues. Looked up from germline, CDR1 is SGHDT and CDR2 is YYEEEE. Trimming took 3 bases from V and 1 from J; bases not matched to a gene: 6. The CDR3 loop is CASSSGQGGSNQPQHF. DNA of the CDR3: TGTGCCAGCAGCTCAGGACAGGGAGGAAGCAATCAGCCCCAGCATTTT. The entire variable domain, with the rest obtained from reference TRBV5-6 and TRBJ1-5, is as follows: DAGVTQSPTHLIKTRGQQVTLRCSPKSGHDTVSWYQQALGQGPQFIFQYYEEEERQRGNFPDRFSGHQFPNYSSELNVNALLLGDSALYLCASSSGQGGSNQPQHFGDGTRLSIL.

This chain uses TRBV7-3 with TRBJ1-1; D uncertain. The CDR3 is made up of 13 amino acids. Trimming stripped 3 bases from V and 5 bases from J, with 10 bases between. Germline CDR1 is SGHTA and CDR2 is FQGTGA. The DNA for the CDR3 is TGTGCCAGCAGCTTTTCAGCGGGGACTGAAGCTTTCTTT. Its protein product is CASSFSAGTEAFF.

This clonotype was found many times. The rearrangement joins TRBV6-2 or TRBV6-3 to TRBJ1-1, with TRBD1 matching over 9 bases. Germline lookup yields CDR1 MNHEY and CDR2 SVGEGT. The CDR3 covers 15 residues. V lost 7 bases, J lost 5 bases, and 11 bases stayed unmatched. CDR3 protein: CASTQSGQGRTEAFF. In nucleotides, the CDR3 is TGTGCCAGCACCCAATCGGGACAGGGCCGGACTGAAGCTTTCTTT.

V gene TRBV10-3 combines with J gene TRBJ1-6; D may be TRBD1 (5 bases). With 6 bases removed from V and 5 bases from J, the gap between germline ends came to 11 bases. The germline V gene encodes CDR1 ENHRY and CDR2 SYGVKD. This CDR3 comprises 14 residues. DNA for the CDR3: TGTGCCATCAGCAGGGACGGGAATAATTCACCCCTCCACTTT. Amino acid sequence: CAISRDGNNSPLHF.

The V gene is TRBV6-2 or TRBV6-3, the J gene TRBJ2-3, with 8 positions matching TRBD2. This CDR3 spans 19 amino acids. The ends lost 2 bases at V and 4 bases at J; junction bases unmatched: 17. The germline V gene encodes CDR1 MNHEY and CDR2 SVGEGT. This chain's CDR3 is CASSYRNGGTGGPPDTQYF. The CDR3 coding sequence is TGTGCCAGCAGTTACAGGAATGGGGGGACGGGAGGGCCCCCAGATACGCAGTATTTT.

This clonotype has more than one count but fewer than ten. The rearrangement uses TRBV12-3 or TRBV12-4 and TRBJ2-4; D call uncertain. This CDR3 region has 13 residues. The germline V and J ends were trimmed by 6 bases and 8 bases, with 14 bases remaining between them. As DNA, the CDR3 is TGTGCCAGCAGGTCGGACGCGTCGGACATTCAGTACTTC. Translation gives CASRSDASDIQYF.

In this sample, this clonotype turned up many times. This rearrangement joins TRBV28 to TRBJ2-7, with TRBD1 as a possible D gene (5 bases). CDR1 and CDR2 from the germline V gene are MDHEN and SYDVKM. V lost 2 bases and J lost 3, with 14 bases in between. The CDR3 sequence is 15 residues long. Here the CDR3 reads CASSLPRAANYEQYF. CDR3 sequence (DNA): TGTGCCAGCAGTTTACCCAGGGCCGCCAACTACGAGCAGTACTTC.

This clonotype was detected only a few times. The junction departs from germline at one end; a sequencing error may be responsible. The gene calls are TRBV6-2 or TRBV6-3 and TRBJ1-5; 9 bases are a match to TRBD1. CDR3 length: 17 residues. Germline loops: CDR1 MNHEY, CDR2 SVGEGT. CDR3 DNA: TGTGTCAGCAGTTCGAGGGGGACAGGGAGTAGCAATCAGCCCCAGCATTTT. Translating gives CVSSSRGTGSSNQPQHF.

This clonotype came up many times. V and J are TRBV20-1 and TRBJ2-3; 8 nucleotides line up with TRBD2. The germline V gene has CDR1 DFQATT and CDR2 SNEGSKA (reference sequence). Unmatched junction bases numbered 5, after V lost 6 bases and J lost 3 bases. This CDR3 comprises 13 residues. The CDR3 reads CSAERELTDTQYF. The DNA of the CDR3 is TGCAGTGCGGAGCGGGAGTTAACAGATACGCAGTATTTT.

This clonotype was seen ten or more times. Written as DNA, the CDR3 is TGTGCCAGCAGTGAGGAGGGTCGGCAGCCCCAGCATTTT. Translated: CASSEEGRQPQHF. The rearrangement links TRBV2 to TRBJ1-5; D gene ambiguous. Per germline, CDR1 SNHLY and CDR2 FYNNEI. The CDR3 sequence is 13 residues long. The germline V and J ends were trimmed by 3 bases and 7 bases, with 10 bases remaining between them.

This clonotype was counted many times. CDR3 amino acids: CASSTRDRGFSTQYF. The DNA of the CDR3 is TGTGCCAGCAGCACCCGGGACAGGGGATTCAGTACGCAGTATTTT. The rearrangement links TRBV7-9 to TRBJ2-3, with 10 bases identical to TRBD1. Germline V gives CDR1 SEHNR, CDR2 FQNEAQ (reference sequence). The trim removed 5 bases at V and 8 bases at J, leaving 10 bases unmatched. This CDR3 region has 15 residues.

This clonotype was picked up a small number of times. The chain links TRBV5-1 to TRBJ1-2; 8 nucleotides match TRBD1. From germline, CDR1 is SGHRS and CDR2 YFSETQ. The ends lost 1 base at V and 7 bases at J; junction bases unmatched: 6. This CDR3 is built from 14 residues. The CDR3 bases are TGCGCCAGCAGCTTGTTACAGGGGGAGATTGGCTACACCTTC. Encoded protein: CASSLLQGEIGYTF.

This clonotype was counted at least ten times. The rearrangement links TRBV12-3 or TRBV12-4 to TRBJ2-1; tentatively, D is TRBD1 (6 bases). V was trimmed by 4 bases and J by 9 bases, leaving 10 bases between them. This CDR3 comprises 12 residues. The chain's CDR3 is CASSSPRGEQFF. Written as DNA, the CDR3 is TGTGCCAGCAGTTCCCCCAGGGGTGAGCAGTTCTTC.

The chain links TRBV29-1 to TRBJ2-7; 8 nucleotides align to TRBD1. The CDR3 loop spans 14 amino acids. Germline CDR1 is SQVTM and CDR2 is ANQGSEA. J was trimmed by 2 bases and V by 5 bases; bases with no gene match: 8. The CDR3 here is CSVKPTGAPYEQYF. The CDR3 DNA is TGCAGCGTTAAACCGACAGGGGCACCCTACGAGCAGTACTTC.

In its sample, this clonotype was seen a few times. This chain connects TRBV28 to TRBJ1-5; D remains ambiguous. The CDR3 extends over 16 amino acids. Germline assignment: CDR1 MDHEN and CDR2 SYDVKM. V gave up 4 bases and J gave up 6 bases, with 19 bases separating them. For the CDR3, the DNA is TGTGCCAGCAGTTCCCCCCCCATCAAAAGTGGTCAGCCCCAGCATTTT. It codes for CASSSPPIKSGQPQHF.

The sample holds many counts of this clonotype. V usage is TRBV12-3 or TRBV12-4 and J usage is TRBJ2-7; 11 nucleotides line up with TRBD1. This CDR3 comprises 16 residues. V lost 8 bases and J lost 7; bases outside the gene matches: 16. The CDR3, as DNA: TGTGCCAGCGATCGGGGTCCGGGACAGGGGGTCAAAGAGCAGTACTTC. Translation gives CASDRGPGQGVKEQYF.